The present TCR beta chain was sequenced within a study of T cells in women clearing cervical HPV infection. Repertoires were generated with immunoSEQ multiplex PCR, while TCRdb's copy carries only in-frame clones and drops some. The sample has tens of thousands of clones. Trimming took 3 bases from V and 4 from J, leaving 6 bases between them. The CDR3 is 11 residues long. Germline V gene sequence: CDR1 DFQATT, CDR2 SNEGSKA (reference sequence). A remark on this clone: The CDR3 end lies 3 residues beyond the end of the read and is filled in from the germline J gene.

The chain has TRBV20-1 and TRBJ2-5; no firm D call. The TCR was taken from a woman aged 18 to 69 with a cervical HPV16 infection that either progressed to CIN3+ or cleared (not recorded which). Sequenced material: blood buffy coat. The CDR3: CSASIGETQYF. The sequenced CDR3 bases are TGCAGTGCTAGCATCGGAGAGACC.